This TCR beta chain was retrieved from a study of regulatory dendritic cells for organ transplantation. Study-wide points: Memory CD8+ clonal expansion seemed more limited with regulatory than mature dendritic cells. Considerable individual heterogeneity was seen in alloreactive memory CD8+ T cells. Memory T cells were less diverse than naive, with memory CD8+ most oligoclonal.

The repertoire was sequenced with immunoSEQ multiplex PCR; TCRdb's copy has only in-frame clones and lacks some. The repertoire holds 11,000 or so clones, with about 66% as singletons. As regards this clone: Its antigen is currently unknown.

V dropped 6 bases and J dropped 4 bases, with 22 bases sitting between them. The CDR3 runs to 16 residues. Germline lookup yields CDR1 LNHDA and CDR2 SQIVND (reference sequence). Sequenced input: memory CD8+ T cells from blood. The subset: CD45RO+ memory T cells. The V and J genes are TRBV19 and TRBJ2-7, with D possibly TRBD1 on 6 matching bases. This sequence was found in a human donor in good health. CDR3 residues: CASRPRETAGVYEQYF. In DNA form, the CDR3 reads TGTGCCAGTAGGCCGAGGGAAACGGCAGGGGTGTACGAGCAGTACTTC.